This T cell receptor beta chain was sequenced during a study of OX40 agonist ivuxolimab in advanced cancers. Study background: Cohort: roughly 80% men, mean age 60, aged roughly 20 to 79.

CDR1 KGHSH and CDR2 LQKENI come from the germline V gene. This CDR3 spans 13 amino acids. Trimming shortened V by 2 bases and J by 7 bases, and 11 bases separated the two germline ends. This clone was detected a few times. Using immunoSEQ multiplex PCR, the repertoire was profiled, and TCRdb retains in-frame clones only, with some absent. The sample yields 90,000 to 100,000 clones, around 85% seen once. The V gene is TRBV18, the J gene TRBJ1-1; D possibly corresponds to TRBD1 (5 bases). The starting material was CD4+ or CD8+ T cells sorted from blood, obtained in a trial of the OX40 agonist ivuxolimab. This receptor was taken from an adult with an advanced solid tumor such as melanoma, head and neck, liver or kidney cancer. The CDR3 nucleotides read TGTGCCAGCTCACCAGGGGCAGGGATTGAAGCTTTCTTT. It is translated as CASSPGAGIEAFF. Full variable domain (missing parts from reference TRBV18 and TRBJ1-1): NAGVMQNPRHLVRRRGQEARLRCSPMKGHSHVYWYRQLPEEGLKFMVYLQKENIIDESGMPKERFSAEFPKEGPSILRIQQVVRGDSAAYFCASSPGAGIEAFFGQGTRLTVV.